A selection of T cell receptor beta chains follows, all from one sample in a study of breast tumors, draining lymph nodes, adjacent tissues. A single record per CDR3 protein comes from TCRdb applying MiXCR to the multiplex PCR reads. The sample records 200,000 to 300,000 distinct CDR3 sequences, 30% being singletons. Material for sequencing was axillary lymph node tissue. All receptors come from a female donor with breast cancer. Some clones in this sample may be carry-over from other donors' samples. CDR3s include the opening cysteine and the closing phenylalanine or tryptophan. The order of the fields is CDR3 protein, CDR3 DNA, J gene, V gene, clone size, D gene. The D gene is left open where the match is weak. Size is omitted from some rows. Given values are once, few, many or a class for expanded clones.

cdr3_aa: CATTVAGGGGSYNEQFF
cdr3_nt: TGTGCCACCACGGTAGCGGGAGGGGGTGGCTCCTACAATGAGCAGTTCTTC
j_call: TRBJ2-1
v_call: TRBV10-3
clone_size: .
d_call: TRBD2

cdr3_aa: CASSSVNTQYF
cdr3_nt: TGTGCCAGCAGTTCCGTAAATACGCAGTATTTT
j_call: TRBJ2-3
v_call: TRBV12-3/TRBV12-4
clone_size: many
d_call: .

cdr3_aa: CASSHSILGLAGETGELFF
cdr3_nt: TGTGCCAGCAGTCACTCGATATTGGGACTAGCGGGAGAAACCGGGGAGCTGTTTTTT
j_call: TRBJ2-2
v_call: TRBV6-6
clone_size: .
d_call: TRBD2

cdr3_aa: CATSRDLARVSYEQYF
cdr3_nt: TGTGCCACCAGCAGAGATCTGGCCAGAGTATCCTACGAGCAGTACTTC
j_call: TRBJ2-7
v_call: TRBV15
clone_size: many
d_call: .

cdr3_aa: CASSRDRAGANVLTF
cdr3_nt: TGTGCCAGCAGCCGCGACAGGGCCGGGGCCAACGTCCTGACTTTC
j_call: TRBJ2-6
v_call: TRBV12-3/TRBV12-4
clone_size: many
d_call: TRBD1

cdr3_aa: CSANDVSGIYGYTF
cdr3_nt: TGCAGTGCTAACGACGTTTCGGGGATCTATGGCTACACCTTC
j_call: TRBJ1-2
v_call: TRBV20-1
clone_size: many
d_call: .

cdr3_aa: CASSLLDYHNEQFF
cdr3_nt: TGTGCCAGCAGCTTATTGGACTACCACAATGAGCAGTTCTTC
j_call: TRBJ2-1
v_call: TRBV7-9
clone_size: many
d_call: .

cdr3_aa: CASSLDGRTYNEQFF
cdr3_nt: TGCGCCAGCAGCTTGGATGGGAGGACCTACAATGAGCAGTTCTTC
j_call: TRBJ2-1
v_call: TRBV5-1
clone_size: many
d_call: .

cdr3_aa: CASSLGVPGVETQYF
cdr3_nt: TGTGCCAGCAGCTTGGGGGTACCGGGGGTAGAGACCCAGTACTTC
j_call: TRBJ2-5
v_call: TRBV5-4
clone_size: .
d_call: .

cdr3_aa: CASSVEYGLAGAATRYF
cdr3_nt: TGTGCCAGCAGCGTAGAATACGGCCTAGCGGGAGCAGCGACCCGGTACTTC
j_call: TRBJ2-5
v_call: TRBV9
clone_size: .
d_call: TRBD2

cdr3_aa: CASSPSPYAGAGEKLFF
cdr3_nt: TGTGCCAGCAGCCCCTCACCATACGCTGGGGCGGGCGAAAAACTGTTTTTT
j_call: TRBJ1-4
v_call: TRBV7-6
clone_size: .
d_call: .

cdr3_aa: CSARTSGKGETQYF
cdr3_nt: TGCAGTGCTAGGACTAGCGGGAAGGGAGAGACCCAGTACTTC
j_call: TRBJ2-5
v_call: TRBV20-1
clone_size: many
d_call: TRBD2

cdr3_aa: CASSQAGGNEQFF
cdr3_nt: TGTGCCAGCAGCCAAGCGGGGGGGAATGAGCAGTTCTTC
j_call: TRBJ2-1
v_call: TRBV6-2/TRBV6-3
clone_size: few
d_call: TRBD2

cdr3_aa: CASSLDRGKETQYF
cdr3_nt: TGTGCCAGCAGCTTAGACAGGGGAAAAGAGACCCAGTACTTC
j_call: TRBJ2-5
v_call: TRBV11-1
clone_size: many
d_call: TRBD1

cdr3_aa: CASSSGQLQETQYF
cdr3_nt: TGTGCCAGCAGCTCCGGACAGCTACAAGAGACCCAGTACTTC
j_call: TRBJ2-5
v_call: TRBV11-2
clone_size: .
d_call: .

cdr3_aa: CASRVAGGPNTGELFF
cdr3_nt: TGCGCCAGCAGAGTAGCGGGAGGGCCGAACACCGGGGAGCTGTTTTTT
j_call: TRBJ2-2
v_call: TRBV10-2
clone_size: many
d_call: TRBD2

cdr3_aa: CASSLSGRPAYNEQFF
cdr3_nt: TGTGCCAGCAGTTTATCCGGGCGTCCCGCCTACAATGAGCAGTTCTTC
j_call: TRBJ2-1
v_call: TRBV12-3/TRBV12-4
clone_size: few
d_call: .

cdr3_aa: CASSIKIGQSYNEQFF
cdr3_nt: TGTGCCAGTAGTATTAAAATCGGACAGAGCTACAATGAGCAGTTCTTC
j_call: TRBJ2-1
v_call: TRBV19
clone_size: .
d_call: .

cdr3_aa: CSASGSTSRVYEQYF
cdr3_nt: TGCAGTGCTAGTGGGTCGACTAGTCGGGTCTACGAGCAGTACTTC
j_call: TRBJ2-7
v_call: TRBV20-1
clone_size: many
d_call: .

cdr3_aa: CATSEGWDSNQPQHF
cdr3_nt: TGTGCCACCAGCGAGGGATGGGATAGCAATCAGCCCCAGCATTTT
j_call: TRBJ1-5
v_call: TRBV15
clone_size: many
d_call: .

cdr3_aa: CASSFRGIVSTDTQYF
cdr3_nt: TGTGCCAGCAGCTTTCGGGGGATAGTTAGCACAGATACGCAGTATTTT
j_call: TRBJ2-3
v_call: TRBV11-2
clone_size: many
d_call: .

cdr3_aa: CASSVASLPYEQYF
cdr3_nt: TGTGCCAGCAGCGTAGCGTCTCTTCCCTACGAGCAGTACTTC
j_call: TRBJ2-7
v_call: TRBV9
clone_size: many
d_call: .

cdr3_aa: CAWSAWTSGTYNEQFF
cdr3_nt: TGTGCCTGGAGTGCTTGGACTAGCGGGACTTACAATGAGCAGTTCTTC
j_call: TRBJ2-1
v_call: TRBV30
clone_size: .
d_call: TRBD2

cdr3_aa: CASFPGLASNEQFF
cdr3_nt: TGTGCCTCATTCCCGGGACTAGCTAGCAATGAGCAGTTCTTC
j_call: TRBJ2-1
v_call: TRBV2
clone_size: many
d_call: TRBD2

cdr3_aa: CASSRAGIGNTGELFF
cdr3_nt: TGTGCCAGCTCACGCGCAGGGATCGGGAACACCGGGGAGCTGTTTTTT
j_call: TRBJ2-2
v_call: TRBV18
clone_size: few
d_call: .

cdr3_aa: CATGEVGYFEQFF
cdr3_nt: TGTGCCACCGGGGAAGTCGGCTACTTTGAGCAGTTCTTC
j_call: TRBJ2-1
v_call: TRBV15
clone_size: many
d_call: .

cdr3_aa: CAISTGSPTNSPLHF
cdr3_nt: TGTGCCATCAGTACGGGTTCCCCCACAAATTCACCCCTCCACTTT
j_call: TRBJ1-6
v_call: TRBV10-3
clone_size: many
d_call: .

cdr3_aa: CSAPGRKNTEAFF
cdr3_nt: TGCAGTGCTCCAGGACGGAAAAACACTGAAGCTTTCTTT
j_call: TRBJ1-1
v_call: TRBV20-1
clone_size: .
d_call: .

cdr3_aa: CASSQGLSYGYTF
cdr3_nt: TGTGCCAGCAGTCAGGGACTGAGTTATGGCTACACCTTC
j_call: TRBJ1-2
v_call: TRBV3-1
clone_size: many
d_call: .

cdr3_aa: CASSLGQVEIPFEQFF
cdr3_nt: TGTGCCAGCAGTTTAGGTCAGGTTGAGATCCCATTTGAGCAGTTCTTC
j_call: TRBJ2-1
v_call: TRBV12-3/TRBV12-4
clone_size: many
d_call: .

cdr3_aa: CASSLARVETQYF
cdr3_nt: TGTGCCAGCAGCTTAGCCAGGGTTGAGACCCAGTACTTC
j_call: TRBJ2-5
v_call: TRBV7-2
clone_size: once
d_call: .

cdr3_aa: CASSPGASDQETQYF
cdr3_nt: TGTGCCAGCAGCCCCGGGGCCTCCGACCAAGAGACCCAGTACTTC
j_call: TRBJ2-5
v_call: TRBV5-5
clone_size: many
d_call: .

cdr3_aa: CASSRDRGRSYEQYF
cdr3_nt: TGTGCCAGCAGCAGGGACAGGGGAAGATCCTACGAGCAGTACTTC
j_call: TRBJ2-7
v_call: TRBV5-5
clone_size: .
d_call: TRBD1

cdr3_aa: CATSDRTGGTGELFF
cdr3_nt: TGTGCCACCAGTGATCGGACGGGGGGCACCGGGGAGCTGTTTTTT
j_call: TRBJ2-2
v_call: TRBV24-1
clone_size: many
d_call: TRBD2

cdr3_aa: CASSVGTYNSPLHF
cdr3_nt: TGTGCCAGTAGTGTGGGAACCTATAATTCACCCCTCCACTTT
j_call: TRBJ1-6
v_call: TRBV19
clone_size: many
d_call: .

cdr3_aa: CSAPGLAGANSYNERFF
cdr3_nt: TGCAGTGCCCCAGGCCTAGCGGGAGCCAACTCCTACAATGAGCGGTTCTTC
j_call: TRBJ2-7
v_call: TRBV20-1
clone_size: once
d_call: TRBD2

cdr3_aa: CASSLTSGTTGELFF
cdr3_nt: TGTGCCAGCAGCTTAACTAGCGGGACCACCGGGGAGCTGTTTTTT
j_call: TRBJ2-2
v_call: TRBV7-9
clone_size: many
d_call: TRBD2

cdr3_aa: CATTSGRSSDTQYF
cdr3_nt: TGTGCCACGACTAGCGGGAGGTCCTCAGATACGCAGTATTTT
j_call: TRBJ2-3
v_call: TRBV7-6
clone_size: .
d_call: TRBD2

cdr3_aa: CASSIALADRQFF
cdr3_nt: TGTGCCAGTAGTATTGCTCTAGCGGATCGACAGTTCTTC
j_call: TRBJ2-1
v_call: TRBV19
clone_size: many
d_call: TRBD2

cdr3_aa: CATSGQGRFMETQYF
cdr3_nt: TGTGCCACCAGTGGGCAGGGGAGATTTATGGAGACCCAGTACTTC
j_call: TRBJ2-5
v_call: TRBV24-1
clone_size: .
d_call: .

cdr3_aa: CASSLEAGRHNEQFF
cdr3_nt: TGTGCCAGCAGCTTGGAGGCGGGACGACACAATGAGCAGTTCTTC
j_call: TRBJ2-1
v_call: TRBV5-5
clone_size: many
d_call: .

cdr3_aa: CASSKEGYTF
cdr3_nt: TGTGCCAGTAGTAAAGAGGGCTACACCTTC
j_call: TRBJ1-2
v_call: TRBV19
clone_size: many
d_call: .